This T cell receptor beta chain emerged from a study of spatial heterogeneity in lung cancer. Unique molecular identifiers tagged every individual TCR cDNA molecule. TCRdb reprocessed the 5' RACE reads with MiXCR, giving one entry per CDR3 protein. Here the sample spans some 28,000 distinct CDR3 sequences, around 9.2% being singletons. Comment on this clonotype: A read error may produce the germline difference seen at one junction end.

Time point defined: sample taken at primary tumor resection. Unsorted whole RNA from tumor, nontumor lung or frozen PBMC underwent sequencing. There were 72 donors, all of them untreated patients with early-stage non-small cell lung cancer. Germline V lookup: CDR1 MGHDK, CDR2 SYGVNS. The CDR3 totals 15 residues. This TCR came from a female donor with early-stage non-small cell lung cancer. The sequences come from PBMCs, collected at surgery. The chain joins TRBV25-1 to TRBJ2-2, with unresolved D. The CDR3 here is CVSASAGLNTGELFF. The CDR3, as DNA: TGTGTCAGCGCCTCCGCAGGCCTCAACACCGGGGAGCTGTTTTTT.